Here is one T cell receptor (beta chain) with its context. This record belongs to a study of blood T cell repertoires in COVID-19. Looking at the study overall: Donors in the United States, Italy and Spain gave samples during acute or convalescent COVID-19. From T cells, B-cell-depleted T cells, or PBMCs came the material, which was cDNA or gDNA.

Per the original methods: The authors estimated nucleated cell counts from reference gene primer amplification. Data came from immunoSEQ multiplex PCR; TCRdb stores just in-frame clones and leaves some out. The V and J calls and clone size were taken over from that table, and D and trimming were inferred from the DNA. The sample holds around 37,000 clones, about 90% seen once. The CDR3 is 14 residues long. CDR1 and CDR2 from the germline V gene are LNHDA and SQIVND (reference sequence). Trimming took off 3 bases at V and 8 bases at J, with 11 bases between the two ends. The chain couples TRBV19 to TRBJ1-6; D is unresolved. This receptor was obtained from a man aged 50-59 years with active or convalescent COVID-19. The sample taken for sequencing was peripheral blood. The CDR3 DNA reads as TGTGCCAGTAGTATCAACAAAGCGGATTCACCCCTCCACTTT. Translation: CASSINKADSPLHF. Complete variable domain (other parts from reference TRBV19 and TRBJ1-6): DGGITQSPKYLFRKEGQNVTLSCEQNLNHDAMYWYRQDPGQGLRLIYYSQIVNDFQKGDIAEGYSVSREKKESFPLTVTSAQKNPTAFYLCASSINKADSPLHFGNGTRLTVT.